The 12 T cell receptor beta chains given below trace back to one sample, sequenced in a study of T cell repertoires in cytomegalovirus infection. Their recognized antigens are unknown. Using its own MiXCR run on the reads, TCRdb lists one record per CDR3 protein. The sample holds about 830,000 distinct CDR3 sequences; over 25% are singletons and the top ten take around 11%. The starting material was cultured CD8+ T cells from PBMCs, obtained from culture after CMV antigen stimulation. These receptor sequences come from a human donor in good health (CMV status not recorded). Some clones in this sample may be carry-over from other donors' samples.

The chain joins TRBV27 to TRBJ2-3; D gene unclear. Germline V gene lookup returns CDR1 MNHEY and CDR2 SMNVEV (reference sequence). The CDR3 runs 14 residues. V dropped 5 bases and J dropped 0 bases, with 9 bases sitting between them. The CDR3 nucleotides are TGTGCCAGCAGTGCTTTGACTAGCACAGATACGCAGTATTTT. Translated: CASSALTSTDTQYF.

The rearrangement uses TRBV29-1 and TRBJ2-2, with 15 bases fitting TRBD2. The CDR3 has 18 amino acids. V lost 1 base to trimming and J lost 7 bases; unmatched junction nucleotides: 10. Germline CDR1 reads SQVTM; CDR2 reads ANQGSEA. The CDR3 reads CSVEGRTSGGALYGELFF. The CDR3 DNA reads TGCAGCGTTGAAGGCCGGACTAGCGGGGGGGCCCTGTACGGGGAGCTGTTTTTT.

CDR3 protein: CASSIDTVNYGYTF. CDR3 DNA sequence: TGTGCCAGCAGCATCGACACAGTCAACTATGGCTACACCTTC. This chain connects TRBV7-9 to TRBJ1-2; no clear D gene. CDR1 is SEHNR, CDR2 FQNEAQ, per germline (reference sequence). The V gene lost 5 bases and the J gene lost 2 bases, with 12 bases spanning the gap. The CDR3 has 14 amino acids.

This clonotype was found many times. V usage is TRBV7-6 and J usage is TRBJ1-2; D perhaps matches TRBD1 (5 bases). The CDR3 covers 13 residues. CDR1 is SGHVS and CDR2 is FNYEAQ in the germline V gene. The germline V and J ends were trimmed by 5 bases and 5 bases, with 12 bases remaining between them. This chain's CDR3 is CASSGDGLYGYTF. The CDR3 bases are TGTGCCAGCAGCGGGGACGGGCTTTATGGCTACACCTTC.

This clonotype was found a few times. The chain couples TRBV15 to TRBJ1-1; D may be TRBD1 (6 bases). Trimming left V 7 bases short and J 0 bases short, with 18 bases between. The germline V gene has CDR1 LNHNV and CDR2 YYDKDF (reference sequence). The CDR3 is 16 amino acids. CDR3 protein: CATTQSGGLLNTEAFF. The CDR3, as DNA: TGTGCCACCACCCAAAGTGGGGGGCTTTTGAACACTGAAGCTTTCTTT.

CDR3: CASSMASGNSYNEQFF. CDR3 nucleotides: TGTGCCAGTAGTATGGCTAGCGGAAACTCCTACAATGAGCAGTTCTTC. This chain joins TRBV19 and TRBJ2-1; TRBD2 matches at 7 bases. V trimming: 3 bases; J trimming: 0 bases; junction bases outside the gene matches: 5. Germline values: CDR1 LNHDA, CDR2 SQIVND (reference sequence). The CDR3 totals 16 residues.

The chain has TRBV6-2 or TRBV6-3 and TRBJ1-1; D is possibly TRBD1 (6 bases). The CDR3 extends over 14 amino acids. Germline lookup yields CDR1 MNHEY and CDR2 SVGEGT. V lost 0 bases to trimming and J lost 8 bases, with 13 bases between them. In DNA, the CDR3 is TGTGCCAGCAGTTACTCGACATTCGGGGGCGAAGCTTTCTTT. It encodes CASSYSTFGGEAFF.

The chain joins TRBV15 to TRBJ1-1; D is perhaps TRBD1 (5 bases). Germline-derived CDR1 and CDR2 are LNHNV and YYDKDF (reference sequence). The CDR3 totals 15 residues. Trimming left V 3 bases short and J 5 bases short, with 16 bases between. In nucleotides, the CDR3 is TGTGCCACCAGCAGTCTAGAGGGGCTAGAGACTGAAGCTTTCTTT. Encoded protein: CATSSLEGLETEAFF.

V and J are TRBV18 and TRBJ2-1, with a possible D match to TRBD2 (5 bases). From germline, CDR1 is KGHSH and CDR2 LQKENI. The CDR3 contains 15 residues. V lost 4 bases and J lost 6, with 16 bases in between. The CDR3 protein is CASSHKGSSINEQFF. The CDR3 nucleotides are TGTGCCAGCTCACACAAGGGATCTAGCATCAATGAGCAGTTCTTC.

The chain uses TRBV7-8 and TRBJ2-4; D unresolved. Germline CDR1 SGHVS, CDR2 FQNEAQ. The germline V and J ends were trimmed by 5 bases and 1 base, with 12 bases remaining between them. The CDR3 totals 15 residues. In DNA form, the CDR3 reads TGTGCCAGCAGCCACACGGGTGAGGCCAAAAACATTCAGTACTTC. Amino acid sequence: CASSHTGEAKNIQYF.

This clonotype was found a few times. The V call is TRBV6-5, the J call TRBJ2-1; 12 bases are shared with TRBD2. V was clipped by 6 bases and J by 8 bases; unmatched bases: 5. The germline CDR1 and CDR2 sequences are MNHEY and SVGAGI. The CDR3 is made up of 14 amino acids. The CDR3 is CASRPTSGGYEQFF. CDR3 coding DNA: TGTGCCAGCAGACCGACTAGCGGGGGCTATGAGCAGTTCTTC.

The V gene is TRBV20-1, the J gene TRBJ1-1, with 8 bases fitting TRBD1. Germline trimming cut 1 base from V and 5 bases from J; bases unmatched to any gene: 21. The CDR3 is 19 amino acids. CDR1 and CDR2 (germline): DFQATT, SNEGSKA (reference sequence). DNA for the CDR3: TGCAGTGCTAGAGCGACGGGGGGCAAACAGGGGGGGCGATGGACTGAAGCTTTCTTT. This encodes CSARATGGKQGGRWTEAFF.